This paragraph reports one T cell receptor beta chain. This clone's antigen is unknown. The input lacks base qualities; no much larger clone sits a single base away. These data originate in a study of T cells in Graves' hyperthyroidism and ophthalmopathy (dated by TCRdb to the late 2010s). About the investigation overall: Peripheral blood was sampled at the time of initial diagnosis, prior to any treatment. TCR Vbeta CDR3 sequencing of 135 peripheral blood samples (approximately 44 ophthalmopathy, over 70 hyperthyroidism and some 17 progressor patients) is reported in the paper. The 90 to 100 discovery patients were randomly divided into training and test sets at a 7:3 ratio. Thyroid tissue and blood T-cell repertoires from six Graves' hyperthyroidism patients were also compared in the study. Following sampling, methimazole starting at 30 mg daily was given to hyperthyroidism patients, and high-dose intravenous methylprednisolone was given to ophthalmopathy patients. To identify TCR V-J signatures that set the groups apart, the researchers used a discovery cohort of 90 to 100 patients, made up of around 40 with Graves' ophthalmopathy and about 55 with stable Graves' hyperthyroidism. Prospective prediction of ophthalmopathy was tested in an independent validation cohort consisting of some 18 hyperthyroidism patients and 15 or so patients who later progressed to ophthalmopathy.

Overall study outcomes, separate from this receptor: Most expanded thyroid clonotypes (frequency above 0.001) were also found in blood, which suggests that blood repertoires may mirror thyroid immune responses. No statistical method was used to fix the sample size in advance, and group allocation was not hidden from the investigators. A 13 V-J signature model separated ophthalmopathy from stable hyperthyroidism, with over 85% sensitivity and 81% to 83% specificity in cross-validation and 80%/75% in testing. In validation, progression to ophthalmopathy was predicted by the model with nearly 71% sensitivity and roughly 72% specificity, a median of about 6 months before onset.

TCR beta CDR3 regions were amplified from RNA transcripts. A first-round RT-PCR of the TCR CDR3 used the HTBI primer set with the Qiagen OneStep RT-PCR kit. A second multiplex PCR round built the libraries, followed by size selection and purification. Paired-end sequencing of the libraries was performed with 100 bp reads on an Illumina HiSeq2000. In the authors' own workflow: SOAPnuke was used to process the raw data, removing reads that contained adapters or uncalled bases, had a mean Phred below 15, or lacked an exact match to the constant primer or identifier. COPE v1.2.5 was used to merge high-quality paired reads, and clonotypes were defined as unique nucleotide sequences. Clonotypes were aligned to IMGT TRBV, TRBD and TRBJ reference segments using MiTCR v1.1. Only V-J combinations with frequency above 0.0001, covering roughly 99% of repertoires, were analysed. A TCS score was defined as the ratio of F50 (clonal expansion) to E x V (chaos), with BLOSUM62-based TCRdist applied between CDR3 peptides within each V-J. Welch's t-statistics and random forest reduced some 510 V-J features to under 15, which were used in a naive Bayes classifier (R e1071). The Morisita-Horn index was used to measure how similar the thyroid and blood repertoires were. Starting from the raw public reads, TCRdb applied fastp trimming at Q25, assembled clones with MiXCR and retained in-frame beta chains. Rows matching on CDR3 protein sequence are summarized as one entry with the most common DNA and genes. The V and J calls follow TCRdb's processing rather than the paper's. This sample is represented by about 53,000 distinct CDR3 sequences; around 50% of them were singletons. The top ten clones comprise 9.5% to 15% of the sample.

Ophthalmopathy patients had moderately to severely active disease, with a Clinical Activity Score of 3 or more, a NOSPECS grade of 4 or more, and a disease duration of less than 3 months. Any patient with an uncontrolled infection, another autoimmune disease, pregnancy or lactation was excluded. Diagnoses were established on the basis of clinical symptoms, serum thyroxine and TRAb, thyroid ultrasound, and orbital computed tomography. PBMCs were isolated from 10 ml of fresh peripheral blood by Ficoll-Paque density gradient centrifugation. Total RNA was extracted using Trizol reagent, and RNA quality was assessed on an Agilent 2100 Bioanalyzer. This sequence originates from a woman in her 30s with Graves' ophthalmopathy. Sequenced material: blood.

The DNA reads as follows: TGTGCCATCAGTGAAACGGGACAGGCGCCCACTGAAGCTTTCTTT. The translation is CAISETGQAPTEAFF. The rearrangement joined TRBV10-3 to TRBJ1-1; TRBD1 lines up with 8 middle nucleotides. From the cysteine up to the phenylalanine, the CDR3 has a length of 15 residues. Only the CDR3 portion is preserved as DNA: 45 bases, with reading frame beginning at the first base. V is trimmed back by 3 bases and J by 4 bases, and the junction contains 7 bases that no gene match accounts for. CDR1 and CDR2 are read off the germline V gene as ENHRY and SYGVKD.